The text below deals with one T cell receptor beta chain. TCRdb re-called the RT-PCR reads through MiXCR, storing one row per CDR3 protein. The sample holds more than 600,000 distinct CDR3 sequences, over 12% seen once. The CDR3 consists of 14 residues. The V and J ends lost 2 bases and 2 bases respectively, with 10 bases between them. CDR1 is SNHLY, CDR2 FYNNEI, per germline. This TCR derives from a female donor in good health, serving as a healthy control. The material sequenced was memory CD4+ T cells from blood. The chain recombines TRBV2 with TRBJ2-7; possibly TRBD2 for D (5 bases). CDR3 residues: CASSEQDLTYEQYF. The CDR3 DNA follows: TGTGCCAGCAGTGAACAGGACTTAACCTACGAGCAGTACTTC.